Below, 6 T cell receptor beta chains from the same sample are listed, as sequenced in a study of chemoradiotherapy in HPV16-positive cancers. Method: immunoSEQ multiplex PCR; TCRdb's copy keeps in-frame clones and lacks some. This table holds some 600 clones, 71% found once. Specimen: tumor tissue, collected from a patient who underwent chemoradiotherapy. Every receptor here comes from a human donor with HPV-associated anogenital cancer.

The chain recombines TRBV19 with TRBJ2-1, with a weak D call TRBD1 (5 bases). Germline CDR1 LNHDA, CDR2 SQIVND (reference sequence). V was shortened by 5 bases and J by 0 bases, with 11 bases between the two germline ends. The CDR3 is 15 residues long. CDR3 DNA: TGTGCCAGTAGTTCCAGGGTTAGCTCCTACAATGAGCAGTTCTTC. It yields the protein CASSSRVSSYNEQFF. The variable domain in full, with the rest retrieved from reference TRBV19 and TRBJ2-1, is DGGITQSPKYLFRKEGQNVTLSCEQNLNHDAMYWYRQDPGQGLRLIYYSQIVNDFQKGDIAEGYSVSREKKESFPLTVTSAQKNPTAFYLCASSSRVSSYNEQFFGPGTRLTVL.

This chain joins TRBV2 and TRBJ2-2, with a weak D call TRBD2 (6 bases). The germline CDR1 and CDR2 sequences are SNHLY and FYNNEI. This CDR3 region has 13 residues. Deletions cut 7 bases from V and 6 bases from J, with 12 bases between. The CDR3 DNA reads TGTGCCAGCAATAGCGGCCTAGCCGGGGAGCTGTTTTTT. It is translated as CASNSGLAGELFF.

Only one count was recorded for this clone. The rearrangement uses TRBV5-3 and TRBJ1-1; tentatively, D is TRBD1 (6 bases). TRBV5-3 is designated an ORF whose function remains uncertain. The CDR3 sequence is 18 residues long. V lost 5 bases, J lost 0 bases, and 23 bases lay in between. CDR3 amino acids: CARSFGRGGRQMNTEAFF. CDR3 DNA sequence: TGTGCCAGAAGTTTTGGACGTGGGGGGCGCCAGATGAACACTGAAGCTTTCTTT.

A few counts support this clone. The DNA of the CDR3 is TGTGCCAGCGACAGGGGGAACACCGGGGAGCTGTTTTTT. Translated: CASDRGNTGELFF. V and J are TRBV6-1 and TRBJ2-2; TRBD1 agrees at 8 bases. With 8 bases clipped from V and 1 base from J, the junction kept 0 bases outside the gene matches. CDR1 is MNHNS and CDR2 is SASEGT in the germline V gene. CDR3 length: 13 residues.

The V call is TRBV6-1, the J call TRBJ2-7; D is perhaps TRBD1 or TRBD2 (5 bases each). Germline V gene data show CDR1 as MNHNS and CDR2 as SASEGT. V was cut by 2 bases and J by 5 bases, with 13 bases left in between. CDR3 length: 14 amino acids. Here the CDR3 DNA reads TGTGCCAGCAGTGAACGGGACCCAGAAAACGAGCAGTACTTC. As protein: CASSERDPENEQYF.

CDR3 sequence (DNA): TGTGCCAGCAGCTTAGGGGGCTTGAGGGAGGAGACCCAGTACTTC. Encoded protein: CASSLGGLREETQYF. The chain joins TRBV11-2 to TRBJ2-5; perhaps D is TRBD1 or TRBD2 (5 bases each). CDR3 length equals 15 residues. The germline V gene encodes CDR1 SGHAT and CDR2 FQNNGV. V lost 1 base and J lost 5, with 14 bases in between.